Given below is one TCR beta chain in context. These data come from a study of blood T cell repertoires in COVID-19. Study summary: Acute-phase and convalescent COVID-19 samples originated in the United States, Italy and Spain. T cells, B-cell-depleted T cells, or PBMCs provided the cDNA or gDNA that served as material.

Source study methods: Estimation of nucleated cell counts was performed using reference gene primer amplification. Produced via immunoSEQ multiplex PCR; TCRdb's table is partial and in-frame only. That table gives V, J and clone size, and the DNA gave D and trimming. The repertoire has tens of thousands of clones, 65% to 85% of them found once; the top ten carry around 41%. The germline V gene encodes CDR1 SGHRS and CDR2 YFSETQ. This CDR3 comprises 15 residues. V was cut by 1 base and J by 4 bases, with 14 bases left in between. Specimen: peripheral blood. This rearrangement joins TRBV5-1 to TRBJ1-2; a weak D match, TRBD1 (6 bases). The sequence was obtained from a woman of 80 years or more with active or convalescent COVID-19. The CDR3 loop reads CASSLSGEGIYGYTF. The CDR3 nucleotides read TGCGCCAGCAGCTTGTCAGGGGAGGGGATCTATGGCTACACCTTC.